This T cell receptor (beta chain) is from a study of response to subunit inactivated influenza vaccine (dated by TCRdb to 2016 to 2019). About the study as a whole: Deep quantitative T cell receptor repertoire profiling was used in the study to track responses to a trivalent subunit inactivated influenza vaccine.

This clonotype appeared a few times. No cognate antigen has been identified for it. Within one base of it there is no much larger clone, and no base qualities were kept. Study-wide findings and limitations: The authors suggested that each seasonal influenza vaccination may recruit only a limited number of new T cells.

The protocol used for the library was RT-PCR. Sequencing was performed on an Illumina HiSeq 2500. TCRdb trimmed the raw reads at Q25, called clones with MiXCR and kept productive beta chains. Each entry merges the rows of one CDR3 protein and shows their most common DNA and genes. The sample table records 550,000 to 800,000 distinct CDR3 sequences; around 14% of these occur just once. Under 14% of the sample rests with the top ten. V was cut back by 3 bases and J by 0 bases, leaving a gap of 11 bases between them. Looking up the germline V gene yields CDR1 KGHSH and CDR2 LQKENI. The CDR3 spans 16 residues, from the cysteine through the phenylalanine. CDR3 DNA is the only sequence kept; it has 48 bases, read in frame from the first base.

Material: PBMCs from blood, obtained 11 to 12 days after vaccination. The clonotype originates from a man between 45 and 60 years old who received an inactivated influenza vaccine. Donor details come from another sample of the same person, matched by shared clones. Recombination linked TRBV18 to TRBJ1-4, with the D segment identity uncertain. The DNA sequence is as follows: TGTGCCAGCTCACCCAAGGCCCCTTCAACTAATGAAAAACTGTTTTTT. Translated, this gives CASSPKAPSTNEKLFF.